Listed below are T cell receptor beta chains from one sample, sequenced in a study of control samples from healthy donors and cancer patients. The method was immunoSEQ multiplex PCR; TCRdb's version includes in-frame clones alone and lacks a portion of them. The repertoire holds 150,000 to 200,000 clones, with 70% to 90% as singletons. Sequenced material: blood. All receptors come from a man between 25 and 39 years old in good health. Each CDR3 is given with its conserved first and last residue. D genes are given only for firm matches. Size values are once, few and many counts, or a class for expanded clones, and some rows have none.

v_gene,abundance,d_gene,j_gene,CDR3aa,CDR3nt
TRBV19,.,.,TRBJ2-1,CASSIRAGSPDEQFF,TGTGCCAGTAGTATAAGGGCCGGGAGTCCCGATGAGCAGTTCTTC
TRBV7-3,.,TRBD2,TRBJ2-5,CASSLGGGRTETQYF,TGTGCCAGCAGCTTAGGCGGCGGGAGGACAGAGACCCAGTACTTC
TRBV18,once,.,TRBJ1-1,CASSPVGGRDTEAFF,TGTGCCAGCTCACCCGTGGGGGGGCGAGACACTGAAGCTTTCTTT
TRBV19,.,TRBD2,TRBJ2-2,CASSIQAGTGELFF,TGTGCCAGTAGTATTCAAGCGGGGACCGGGGAGCTGTTTTTT
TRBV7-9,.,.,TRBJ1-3,CASSLAGASSGNTIYF,TGTGCCAGCAGCTTAGCAGGGGCGAGCTCTGGAAACACCATATATTTT
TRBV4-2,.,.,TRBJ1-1,CASSQEGTSEAFF,TGTGCCAGCAGCCAAGAGGGGACATCCGAAGCTTTCTTT
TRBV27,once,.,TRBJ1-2,CASSSLAGSRVGYTF,TGTGCCAGCAGTTCCCTGGCAGGCTCCAGGGTTGGCTACACCTTC
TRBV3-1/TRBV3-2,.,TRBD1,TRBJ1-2,CASSNPGQGWGTTNYGYTF,TGTGCCAGCAGCAACCCGGGACAGGGCTGGGGAACCACTAACTATGGCTACACCTTC
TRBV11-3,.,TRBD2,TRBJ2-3,CASSPGGGLTDTQYF,TGTGCCAGCAGCCCGGGGGGGGGCCTCACAGATACGCAGTATTTT
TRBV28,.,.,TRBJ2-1,CASSFLGTPVYNEQFF,TGTGCCAGCAGTTTTCTCGGGACACCGGTATACAATGAGCAGTTCTTC
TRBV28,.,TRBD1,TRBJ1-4,CASSPGTGVEKLFF,TGTGCCAGCAGTCCCGGGACAGGGGTGGAAAAACTGTTTTTT
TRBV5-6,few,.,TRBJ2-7,CASTKWTLYEQYF,TGTGCCAGCACAAAATGGACTCTCTACGAGCAGTACTTC
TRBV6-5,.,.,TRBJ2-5,CASQNLETQYF,TGTGCCAGTCAGAATCTAGAGACCCAGTACTTC
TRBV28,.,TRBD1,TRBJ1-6,CASSGQGARNSPLHF,TGTGCCAGCAGTGGACAGGGGGCTCGGAATTCACCCCTCCACTTT
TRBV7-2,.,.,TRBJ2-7,CASSSSGHLYEQYF,TGTGCCAGCAGCTCAAGTGGACATCTCTACGAGCAGTACTTC
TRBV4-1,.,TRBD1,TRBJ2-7,CASSRTSGTGNYEQYF,TGCGCCAGCAGCCGGACATCCGGGACAGGGAACTACGAGCAGTACTTC
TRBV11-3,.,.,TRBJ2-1,CASSLGGGANNEQFF,TGTGCCAGCAGCTTAGGTGGGGGGGCGAACAATGAGCAGTTCTTC
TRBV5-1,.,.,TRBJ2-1,CASSLTAPSYNEQFF,TGCGCCAGCAGCTTGACAGCCCCCTCCTACAATGAGCAGTTCTTC
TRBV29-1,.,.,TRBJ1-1,CSVTGLVNTEAFF,TGCAGCGTTACAGGGTTGGTGAACACTGAAGCTTTCTTT
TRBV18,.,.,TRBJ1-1,CASSEGKAPEAFF,TGTGCCAGCTCAGAGGGGAAGGCCCCTGAAGCTTTCTTT
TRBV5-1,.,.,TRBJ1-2,CASSLVPGGYTF,TGCGCCAGCAGCTTGGTTCCGGGGGGCTACACCTTC
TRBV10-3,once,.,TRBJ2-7,CAVLRQGVYEQYF,TGTGCCGTACTTAGGCAGGGCGTCTACGAGCAGTACTTC
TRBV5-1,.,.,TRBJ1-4,CASSLVPATNEKLFF,TGCGCCAGCAGCTTGGTTCCGGCAACTAATGAAAAACTGTTTTTT
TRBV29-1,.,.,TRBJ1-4,CSVRFGGGAEKLFF,TGCAGCGTTAGGTTTGGAGGGGGAGCTGAAAAACTGTTTTTT
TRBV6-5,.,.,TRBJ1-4,CASRPAGSNEKLFF,TGTGCCAGCAGACCCGCGGGCTCTAATGAAAAACTGTTTTTT
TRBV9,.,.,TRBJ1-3,CASSGGGISSGNTIYF,TGTGCCAGCAGCGGAGGGGGAATCTCCTCTGGAAACACCATATATTTT
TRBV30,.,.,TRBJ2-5,CAWSVIETQYF,TGTGCCTGGAGTGTCATTGAGACCCAGTACTTC
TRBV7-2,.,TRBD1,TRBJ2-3,CASSLARDRAKRGTDTQYF,TGTGCCAGCAGCTTAGCCCGGGACAGGGCAAAAAGAGGCACAGATACGCAGTATTTT